This T cell receptor (beta chain) was profiled in a study of early T cells in non-severe SARS-CoV-2 infection. In the study overall: With bulk RNA from unsorted whole blood as input, sequencing yielded unpaired chains.

Study-level results: VDJdb matching, biased toward anti-spike CD8 responses, missed private and CD4 specificities.

The V gene's germline CDR1 is SGHTA and CDR2 FQGNSA. The V gene lost 2 bases and the J gene lost 5 bases, with 7 bases spanning the gap. The CDR3 is 13 residues long. The table lists this clonotype with many counts. Its antigen is unknown. cDNA molecules, individually, were tagged with unique molecular identifiers. TCRdb reanalysed the 5' RACE reads using MiXCR and keeps one entry per CDR3 protein. The repertoire holds 75,000 or so distinct CDR3 sequences, with about 14% as singletons. This rearrangement joins TRBV7-2 to TRBJ2-1; a possible D gene is TRBD2 (6 bases). The specimen was whole blood. The origin of this receptor is an adult who was a healthcare worker with PCR-confirmed SARS-CoV-2 infection or an uninfected control (not recorded which). The DNA of the CDR3 is TGTGCCAGCAGCTTATCGGGAGACAATGAGCAGTTCTTC. Translating it yields CASSLSGDNEQFF. The full variable domain, with the rest looked up from reference TRBV7-2 and TRBJ2-1, is GAGVSQSPSNKVTEKGKDVELRCDPISGHTALYWYRQSLGQGLEFLIYFQGNSAPDKSGLPSDRFSAERTGGSVSTLTIQRTQQEDSAVYLCASSLSGDNEQFFGPGTRLTVL.